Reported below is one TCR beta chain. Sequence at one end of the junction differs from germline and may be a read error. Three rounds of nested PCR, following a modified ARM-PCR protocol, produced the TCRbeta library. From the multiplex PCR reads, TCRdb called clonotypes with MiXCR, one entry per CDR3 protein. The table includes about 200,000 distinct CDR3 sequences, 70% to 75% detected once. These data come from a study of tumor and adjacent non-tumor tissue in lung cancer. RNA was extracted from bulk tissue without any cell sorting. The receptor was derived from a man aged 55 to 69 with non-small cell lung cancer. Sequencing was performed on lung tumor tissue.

The CDR3 bases are TGTGTCAGCAGTAGAGAGGGGCCCTACGAGCAGTACTTC. It is translated as CVSSREGPYEQYF. J is TRBJ2-7 and V is TRBV28; either TRBD1 or TRBD2 may fit D (5 bases each). Germline lookup yields CDR1 MDHEN and CDR2 SYDVKM. The CDR3 covers 13 residues. The full variable domain, in which reference TRBV28 and TRBJ2-7 provide the parts outside the CDR3, is DVKVTQSSRYLVKRTGEKVFLECVQDMDHENMFWYRQDPGLGLRLIYFSYDVKMKEKGDIPEGYSVSREKKERFSLILESASTNQTSMYLCVSSREGPYEQYFGPGTRLTVT.